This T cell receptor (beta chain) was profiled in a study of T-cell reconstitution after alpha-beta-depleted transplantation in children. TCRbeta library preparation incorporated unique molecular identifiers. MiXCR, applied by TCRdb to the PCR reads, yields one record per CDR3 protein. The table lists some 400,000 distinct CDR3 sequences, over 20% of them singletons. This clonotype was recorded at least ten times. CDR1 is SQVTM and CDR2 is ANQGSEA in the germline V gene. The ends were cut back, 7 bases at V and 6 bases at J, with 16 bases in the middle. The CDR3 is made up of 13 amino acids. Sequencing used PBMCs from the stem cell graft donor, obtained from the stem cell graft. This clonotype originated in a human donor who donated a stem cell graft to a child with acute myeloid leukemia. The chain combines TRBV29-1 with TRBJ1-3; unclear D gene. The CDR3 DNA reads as TGCAGCGCTGCGGCGGTTTTCGAAAACACCATATATTTT. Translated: CSAAAVFENTIYF. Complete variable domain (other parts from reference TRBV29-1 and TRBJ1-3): SAVISQKPSRDICQRGTSLTIQCQVDSQVTMMFWYRQQPGQSLTLIATANQGSEATYESGFVIDKFPISRPNLTFSTLTVSNMSPEDSSIYLCSAAAVFENTIYFGEGSWLTVV.